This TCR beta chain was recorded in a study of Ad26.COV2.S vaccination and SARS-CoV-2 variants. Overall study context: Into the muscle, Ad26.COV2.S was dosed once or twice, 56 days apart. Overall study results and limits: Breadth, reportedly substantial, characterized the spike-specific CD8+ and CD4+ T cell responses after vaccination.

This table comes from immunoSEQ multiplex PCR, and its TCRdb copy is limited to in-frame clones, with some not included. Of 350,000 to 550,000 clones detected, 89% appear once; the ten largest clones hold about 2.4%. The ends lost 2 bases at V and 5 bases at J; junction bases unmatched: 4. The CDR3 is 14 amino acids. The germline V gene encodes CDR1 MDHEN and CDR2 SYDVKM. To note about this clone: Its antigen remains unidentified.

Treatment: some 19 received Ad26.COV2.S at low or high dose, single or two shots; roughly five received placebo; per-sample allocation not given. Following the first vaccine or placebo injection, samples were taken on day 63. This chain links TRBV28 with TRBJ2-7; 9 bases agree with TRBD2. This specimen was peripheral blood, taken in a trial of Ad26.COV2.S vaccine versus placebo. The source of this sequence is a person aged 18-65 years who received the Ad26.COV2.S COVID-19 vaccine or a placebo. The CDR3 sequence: CASSLGGRGNEQYV. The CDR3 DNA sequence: TGTGCCAGCAGTTTAGGCGGGAGGGGGAACGAGCAGTACGTC.